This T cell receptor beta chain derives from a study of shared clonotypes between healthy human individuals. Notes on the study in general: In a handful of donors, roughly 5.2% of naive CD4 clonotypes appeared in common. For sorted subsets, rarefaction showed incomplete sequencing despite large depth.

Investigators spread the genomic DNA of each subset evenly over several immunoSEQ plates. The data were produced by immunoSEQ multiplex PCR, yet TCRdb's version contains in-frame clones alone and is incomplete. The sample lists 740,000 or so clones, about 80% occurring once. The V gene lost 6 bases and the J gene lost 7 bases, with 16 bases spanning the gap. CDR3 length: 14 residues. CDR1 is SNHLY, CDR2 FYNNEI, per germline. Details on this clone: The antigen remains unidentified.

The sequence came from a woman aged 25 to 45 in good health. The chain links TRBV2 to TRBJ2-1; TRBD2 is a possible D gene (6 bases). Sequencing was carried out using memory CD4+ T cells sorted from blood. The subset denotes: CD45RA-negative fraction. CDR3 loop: CASRNPGVVNEQFF. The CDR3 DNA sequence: TGTGCCAGCAGGAACCCGGGAGTTGTGAATGAGCAGTTCTTC.